The 30 T cell receptor beta chains presented below share a single source sample, sequenced in a study of beta chain features in type 1 diabetes. Study results and limitations: Shortening of TCRB CDR3s, moderate but significant, appeared in all four CD4+ subsets of Type 1 diabetes patients.

Isolated RNA was reverse transcribed in full, so expressed TCRB transcripts were sequenced. Profiling relied on immunoSEQ multiplex PCR, and the TCRdb table lists in-frame clones only, not all of them. The sample contains a few hundred thousand clones, about 13% of which appear only once. These receptors' targets are unknown. Sample: naive CD4+ T cells from blood. Receptors were obtained from a woman younger than 30 with type 1 diabetes.

J is TRBJ2-5 and V is TRBV7-8, with D perhaps matching TRBD2 (6 bases). The V end was cut by 3 bases, the J end by 5 bases, with 16 bases between. In germline, CDR1 is SGHVS, CDR2 FQNEAQ. The CDR3 covers 15 residues. CDR3 in amino acids: CASSFTSLGRETQYF. The CDR3 DNA reads TGTGCCAGCAGCTTCACTAGCTTGGGTCGGGAGACCCAGTACTTC.

This clone was counted only a few times. The CDR3 DNA is TGTGCCAGCAGTGAAAGGGGCACCGGGGAGCTGTTTTTT. This gives the protein CASSERGTGELFF. This chain connects TRBV25-1 to TRBJ2-2, with a weak D call TRBD1 (5 bases). CDR1 is MGHDK, CDR2 SYGVNS, per germline. V lost 2 bases and J lost 4, with 5 bases in between. CDR3 length: 13 amino acids. Full variable domain (rest looked up from reference TRBV25-1 and TRBJ2-2): EADIYQTPRYLVIGTGKKITLECSQTMGHDKMYWYQQDPGMELHLIHYSYGVNSTEKGDLSSESTVSRIRTEHFPLTLESARPSHTSQYLCASSERGTGELFFGEGSRLTVL.

V usage is TRBV29-1 and J usage is TRBJ2-7; 15 bases are shared with TRBD2. The CDR3 runs to 16 residues. V shed 7 bases, J shed 5 bases, and the junction held 12 bases outside the gene matches. CDR1 and CDR2 from the germline V gene are SQVTM and ANQGSEA. CDR3: CSAQGLAGGVGDEQYF. The CDR3 nucleotides read TGCAGCGCCCAAGGACTAGCGGGAGGGGTAGGGGACGAGCAGTACTTC.

V and J are TRBV4-1 and TRBJ2-7, with TRBD2 as a possible D gene (5 bases). From germline, CDR1 is MGHRA and CDR2 YSYEKL. The CDR3 is 16 residues long. V lost 4 bases to trimming and J lost 2 bases, with 18 bases between them. The CDR3 loop is CASSLISRTGTYEQYF. The CDR3 nucleotides read TGCGCCAGCAGCCTTATTTCACGGACGGGAACCTACGAGCAGTACTTC.

This clone was counted only a few times. The rearrangement joins TRBV5-1 to TRBJ1-4; D not certain. The CDR3 extends over 14 amino acids. Trimming took 3 bases from V and 7 from J, leaving 13 bases between them. Germline CDR1 and CDR2: SGHRS and YFSETQ. CDR3 DNA: TGCGCCAGCAGCTCCGGAGGGCCGGGTGAAAAACTGTTTTTT. Translating gives CASSSGGPGEKLFF.

The chain recombines TRBV7-9 with TRBJ2-7, with 7 bases lining up with TRBD1. This CDR3 has 14 residues. CDR1 SEHNR and CDR2 FQNEAQ come from the germline V gene (reference sequence). Germline trimming cut 3 bases from V and 5 bases from J; bases unmatched to any gene: 7. CDR3 nucleotide sequence: TGTGCCAGCAGCTTTTCGACCGGACAGGACGAGCAGTACTTC. This gives the protein CASSFSTGQDEQYF.

The chain uses TRBV27 and TRBJ2-7; 9 bases are shared with TRBD2. Germline values: CDR1 MNHEY, CDR2 SMNVEV (reference sequence). CDR3 length: 14 amino acids. Trimming at V came to 6 bases and at J to 4 bases, leaving 7 bases not matched to a gene. DNA for the CDR3: TGTGCCAGCAGAAGGACTAGCGAGTTGTACGAGCAGTACTTC. Amino acid sequence: CASRRTSELYEQYF.

The chain recombines TRBV7-9 with TRBJ2-1; a weak D match, TRBD2 (5 bases). The CDR3 contains 15 residues. The V end lost 4 bases, the J end lost 11 bases, and 21 bases lay between the germline ends. The germline gives CDR1 SEHNR, CDR2 FQNEAQ (reference sequence). CDR3 in amino acids: CASSSQPSDFQKQFF. DNA for the CDR3: TGTGCCAGCAGCTCCCAACCCTCGGACTTCCAAAAGCAGTTCTTC.

The chain has TRBV11-3 and TRBJ2-1; 11 positions agree with TRBD2. The germline gives CDR1 SGHNT, CDR2 YENEEA. CDR3 length: 16 residues. V lost 5 bases to trimming and J lost 8 bases; unmatched junction nucleotides: 11. CDR3 in amino acids: CASSAGTSGGVDEQFF. In nucleotides, the CDR3 is TGTGCCAGCAGCGCCGGGACTAGCGGTGGAGTGGATGAGCAGTTCTTC.

V usage is TRBV30 and J usage is TRBJ1-5; 7 nucleotides align to TRBD1. Trimming removed 1 base from V and 3 bases from J; junction bases left unmatched: 3. Looked up from germline, CDR1 is GTSNPN and CDR2 is SVGIG (reference sequence). The CDR3 is 14 amino acids. CDR3 nucleotide sequence: TGTGCCTGGAGTGGCGGGACAGTCAATCAGCCCCAGCATTTT. It translates to CAWSGGTVNQPQHF.

The V and J genes are TRBV19 and TRBJ1-3; D not resolved. This CDR3 region has 16 residues. Deletions cut 3 bases from V and 4 bases from J, with 16 bases between. Germline CDR1 LNHDA, CDR2 SQIVND (reference sequence). The CDR3 protein is CASSISGSFGGNTIYF. CDR3 nucleotides: TGTGCCAGTAGTATTTCGGGGTCATTCGGAGGAAACACCATATATTTT.

This chain connects TRBV18 to TRBJ2-7; weak D call: TRBD2 (7 bases). Trimming shortened V by 2 bases and J by 7 bases, and 12 bases separated the two germline ends. In germline, CDR1 is KGHSH, CDR2 LQKENI. The CDR3 loop spans 13 amino acids. The CDR3 coding sequence is TGTGCCAGCTCACCAGGGGGGGCGGGGGAGCAGTACGTC. It is translated as CASSPGGAGEQYV.

The sample holds a few counts of this clone. V gene TRBV27 combines with J gene TRBJ2-7; D unresolved. From germline, CDR1 is MNHEY and CDR2 SMNVEV (reference sequence). V lost 1 base, J lost 2 bases, and 12 bases lay in between. This CDR3 region has 15 residues. The CDR3 spells CASSLLIGPAYEQYF. The CDR3 nucleotides read TGTGCCAGCAGTTTATTAATTGGGCCGGCCTACGAGCAGTACTTC.

V usage is TRBV11-1 and J usage is TRBJ2-5; the match to TRBD2 covers 13 bases. Per germline, CDR1 SGHAT and CDR2 FQDESV (reference sequence). This CDR3 is 14 amino acids long. V trimming: 6 bases; J trimming: 5 bases; junction bases outside the gene matches: 3. The CDR3 DNA sequence: TGTGCCAGCAGAGGGGGACTAGCGGGGGAGACCCAGTACTTC. It encodes CASRGGLAGETQYF.

This clone was seen a few times. This sequence joins TRBV7-8 and TRBJ2-3, with D unclear. This CDR3 comprises 12 residues. The V gene lost 5 bases and the J gene lost 4 bases, with 7 bases spanning the gap. CDR1 is SGHVS and CDR2 is FQNEAQ in the germline V gene. Written as DNA, the CDR3 is TGTGCCAGCAGCGCCTCGGCAGATACGCAGTATTTT. As protein: CASSASADTQYF.

The sample holds a few counts of this clone. The J gene is TRBJ1-5, the V gene TRBV7-2; TRBD1 might be the D (6 bases). Per the germline V gene, CDR1 is SGHTA and CDR2 is FQGNSA. The ends were cut back, 5 bases at V and 1 base at J, with 12 bases in the middle. The CDR3 length is 15 residues. For the CDR3, the DNA is TGTGCCAGCAGCCCCTCCCAGGGGAGCAATCAGCCCCAGCATTTT. Translated, it gives CASSPSQGSNQPQHF. Full variable domain (missing parts from reference TRBV7-2 and TRBJ1-5): GAGVSQSPSNKVTEKGKDVELRCDPISGHTALYWYRQSLGQGLEFLIYFQGNSAPDKSGLPSDRFSAERTGGSVSTLTIQRTQQEDSAVYLCASSPSQGSNQPQHFGDGTRLSIL.

CDR3 sequence reads: CASGQSYEQYV. The CDR3 coding sequence is TGTGCCAGCGGACAGTCCTACGAGCAGTACGTC. The J gene is TRBJ2-7, the V gene TRBV6-1, with D maybe TRBD1 (6 bases). Trimming left V 8 bases short and J 1 base short, with 6 bases between. Looked up from germline, CDR1 is MNHNS and CDR2 is SASEGT. CDR3 length equals 11 residues.

This clone appeared a few times. The chain recombines TRBV19 with TRBJ2-7; 7 bases map to TRBD1. The CDR3 runs to 14 residues. Trimming removed 8 bases from V and 0 bases from J; junction bases left unmatched: 7. Germline-derived CDR1 and CDR2 are LNHDA and SQIVND (reference sequence). The chain's CDR3 is CASSRTGPSYEQYF. In DNA, the CDR3 is TGTGCCAGTTCACGGACAGGACCCTCCTACGAGCAGTACTTC. Supplemented by reference TRBV19 and TRBJ2-7, the full variable domain reads DGGITQSPKYLFRKEGQNVTLSCEQNLNHDAMYWYRQDPGQGLRLIYYSQIVNDFQKGDIAEGYSVSREKKESFPLTVTSAQKNPTAFYLCASSRTGPSYEQYFGPGTRLTVT.

V and J are TRBV5-4 and TRBJ1-2, with D possibly being TRBD1 (6 bases). The CDR3 is 14 residues long. V was shortened by 0 bases and J by 4 bases, with 10 bases between the two germline ends. Germline values: CDR1 SGHNT, CDR2 YYREEE (reference sequence). The DNA for the CDR3 is TGTGCCAGCAGCTTGGACCAGGGGACCTATGGCTACACCTTC. Translating it yields CASSLDQGTYGYTF.

Only a few counts were recorded for this clone. The chain uses TRBV11-2 and TRBJ2-1; possibly TRBD2 for D (5 bases). Trimming took off 4 bases at V and 9 bases at J, with 10 bases between the two ends. The germline gives CDR1 SGHAT, CDR2 FQNNGV. The CDR3 loop spans 12 amino acids. The CDR3 nucleotides are TGTGCCAGCAGCTACTCGGCGGGTGAGCAGTTCTTC. It yields the protein CASSYSAGEQFF.

This clone was recorded a few times. The rearrangement uses TRBV29-1 and TRBJ1-2, with D perhaps matching TRBD1 (6 bases). Germline V CDR1 and CDR2: SQVTM, ANQGSEA. This CDR3 spans 14 amino acids. Trimming left V 0 bases short and J 7 bases short, with 15 bases between. The CDR3 protein is CSVEDPEGQSGYTF. The CDR3 DNA reads as TGCAGCGTTGAAGATCCGGAAGGACAGAGTGGCTACACCTTC.

This clone was seen a handful of times. The same CDR3 is also encoded by other DNA sequences in this sample. The J gene is TRBJ1-1, the V gene TRBV29-1; no firm D call. Deletions cut 1 base from V and 0 bases from J, with 9 bases between. Per the germline V gene, CDR1 is SQVTM and CDR2 is ANQGSEA. The CDR3 runs 14 residues. The CDR3 DNA is TGCAGCGTTGAAGGGCGGCTCATGAACACTGAAGCTTTCTTT. Amino acids: CSVEGRLMNTEAFF.

This clone was detected a few times. The rearrangement uses TRBV2 and TRBJ2-3; TRBD1 agrees at 8 bases. The CDR3 is 15 amino acids. Germline V gene sequence: CDR1 SNHLY, CDR2 FYNNEI. The junction had 4 bases not matched to a gene; V was cut back by 5 bases and J by 0 bases. CDR3 in DNA: TGTGCCAGCAGTCCGGGACAGGTTAGCACAGATACGCAGTATTTT. It yields the protein CASSPGQVSTDTQYF.

CDR3 residues: CAISNRQNTDTQYF. The DNA of the CDR3 is TGTGCCATCAGCAACCGACAGAACACAGATACGCAGTATTTT. This chain links TRBV10-3 with TRBJ2-3, with D tentatively TRBD1 (5 bases). The germline gives CDR1 ENHRY, CDR2 SYGVKD. Trimming stripped 6 bases from V and 2 bases from J, with 12 bases between. CDR3 length: 14 amino acids.

The V gene is TRBV28, the J gene TRBJ1-5, with unresolved D. V was pared by 1 base and J by 12 bases, with 10 bases between. The CDR3 has 12 amino acids. Per germline, CDR1 MDHEN and CDR2 SYDVKM. This chain's CDR3 is CASSLLSRGQHF. CDR3 sequence (DNA): TGTGCCAGCAGTTTATTAAGCAGAGGCCAGCATTTT.

This clone was observed many times. V gene TRBV29-1 combines with J gene TRBJ2-5, with 9 positions matching TRBD1. V was pared by 8 bases and J by 9 bases, with 13 bases of the junction left unmatched. Germline CDR1 and CDR2: SQVTM and ANQGSEA. The length of the CDR3 is 13 residues. The CDR3 region is CSLRDRDPEAQYF. CDR3 coding DNA: TGCAGCCTCCGGGACAGGGATCCCGAGGCCCAGTACTTC. Filled out from reference TRBV29-1 and TRBJ2-5, the complete variable domain reads SAVISQKPSRDICQRGTSLTIQCQVDSQVTMMFWYRQQPGQSLTLIATANQGSEATYESGFVIDKFPISRPNLTFSTLTVSNMSPEDSSIYLCSLRDRDPEAQYFGPGTRLLVL.

The V gene is TRBV6-5, the J gene TRBJ1-2; D might be TRBD1 (5 bases). The CDR3 extends over 12 amino acids. The V gene's germline CDR1 is MNHEY and CDR2 SVGAGI. V lost 10 bases and J 0 bases, leaving 9 bases between the germline ends. The CDR3 DNA follows: TGTGCCACAAGGGGCTCTAACTATGGCTACACCTTC. Protein product: CATRGSNYGYTF.

Turning to this clone: A read error may account for a junction end that differs from germline. The CDR3 is CASSSNRDRGPLQRF. The CDR3 DNA sequence: TGTGCCAGCAGCTCGAACCGGGACAGGGGGCCCCTACAGCGCTTT. The gene calls are TRBV7-9 and TRBJ1-4, with 12 bases lining up with TRBD1. From germline, CDR1 is SEHNR and CDR2 FQNEAQ (reference sequence). The CDR3 consists of 15 residues.

This clone was detected a few times. The rearrangement uses TRBV29-1 and TRBJ1-1; D gene unclear. The germline CDR1 and CDR2 sequences are SQVTM and ANQGSEA. The ends were cut back, 6 bases at V and 14 bases at J, with 19 bases in the middle. This CDR3 has 11 amino acids. The CDR3 DNA is TGCAGCGTCCCCTCAGTCCGTGAGGCCTTCTTT. Translation: CSVPSVREAFF.

This clone came up a few times. V is TRBV4-1 and J is TRBJ2-7, with 9 bases lining up with TRBD1. Trimming removed 4 bases from V and 3 bases from J; junction bases left unmatched: 10. CDR3 length equals 16 residues. Looked up from germline, CDR1 is MGHRA and CDR2 is YSYEKL. CDR3: CASSPHARTGVYEQYF. The CDR3 region has the DNA TGCGCCAGCAGCCCCCACGCTCGGACAGGGGTCTACGAGCAGTACTTC.